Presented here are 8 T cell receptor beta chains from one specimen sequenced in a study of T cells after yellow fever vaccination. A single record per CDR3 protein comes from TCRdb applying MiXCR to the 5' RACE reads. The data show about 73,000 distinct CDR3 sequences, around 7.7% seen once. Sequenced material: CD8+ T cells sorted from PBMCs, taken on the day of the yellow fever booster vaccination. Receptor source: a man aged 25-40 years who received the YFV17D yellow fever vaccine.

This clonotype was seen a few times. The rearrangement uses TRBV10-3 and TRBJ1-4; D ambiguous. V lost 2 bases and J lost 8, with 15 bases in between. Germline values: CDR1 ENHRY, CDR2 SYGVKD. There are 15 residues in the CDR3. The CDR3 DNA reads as TGTGCCATCAGTGAGGAGGCCCTTCGAGAGGAAAAACTGTTTTTT. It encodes CAISEEALREEKLFF.

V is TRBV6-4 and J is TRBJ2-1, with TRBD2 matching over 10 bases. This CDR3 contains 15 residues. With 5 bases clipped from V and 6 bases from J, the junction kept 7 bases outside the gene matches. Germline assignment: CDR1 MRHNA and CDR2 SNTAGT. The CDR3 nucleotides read TGTGCCAGCAGTCCTCTAGCGGGAGACCCCAATGAGCAGTTCTTC. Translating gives CASSPLAGDPNEQFF.

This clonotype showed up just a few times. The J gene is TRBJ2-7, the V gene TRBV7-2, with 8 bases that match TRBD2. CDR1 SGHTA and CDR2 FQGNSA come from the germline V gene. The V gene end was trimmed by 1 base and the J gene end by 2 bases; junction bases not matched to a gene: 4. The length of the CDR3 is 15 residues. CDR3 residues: CASSLGLAGPYEQYF. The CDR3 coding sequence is TGTGCCAGCAGCTTAGGGTTAGCGGGGCCCTACGAGCAGTACTTC. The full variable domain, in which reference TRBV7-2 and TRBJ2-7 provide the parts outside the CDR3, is GAGVSQSPSNKVTEKGKDVELRCDPISGHTALYWYRQSLGQGLEFLIYFQGNSAPDKSGLPSDRFSAERTGGSVSTLTIQRTQQEDSAVYLCASSLGLAGPYEQYFGPGTRLTVT.

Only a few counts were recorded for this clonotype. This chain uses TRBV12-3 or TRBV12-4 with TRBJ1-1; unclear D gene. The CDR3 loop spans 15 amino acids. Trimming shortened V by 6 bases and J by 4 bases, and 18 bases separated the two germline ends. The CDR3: CASSAPQAGGTEAFF. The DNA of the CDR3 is TGTGCCAGCAGCGCGCCCCAGGCGGGTGGCACTGAAGCTTTCTTT.

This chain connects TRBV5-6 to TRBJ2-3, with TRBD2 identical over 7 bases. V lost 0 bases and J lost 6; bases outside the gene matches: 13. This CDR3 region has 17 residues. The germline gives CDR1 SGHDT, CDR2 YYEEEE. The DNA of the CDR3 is TGTGCCAGCAGCTTGGACTCACATAGCGGGTTGGGGGATACGCAGTATTTT. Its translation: CASSLDSHSGLGDTQYF. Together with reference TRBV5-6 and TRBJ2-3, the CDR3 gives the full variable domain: DAGVTQSPTHLIKTRGQQVTLRCSPKSGHDTVSWYQQALGQGPQFIFQYYEEEERQRGNFPDRFSGHQFPNYSSELNVNALLLGDSALYLCASSLDSHSGLGDTQYFGPGTRLTVL.

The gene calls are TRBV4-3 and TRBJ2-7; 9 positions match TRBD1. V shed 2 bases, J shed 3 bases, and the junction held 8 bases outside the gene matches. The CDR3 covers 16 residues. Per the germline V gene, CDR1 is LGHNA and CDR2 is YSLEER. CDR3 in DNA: TGCGCCAGCAGCCAAACCTTCGGGACAGGGTTCTACGAGCAGTACTTC. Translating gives CASSQTFGTGFYEQYF.

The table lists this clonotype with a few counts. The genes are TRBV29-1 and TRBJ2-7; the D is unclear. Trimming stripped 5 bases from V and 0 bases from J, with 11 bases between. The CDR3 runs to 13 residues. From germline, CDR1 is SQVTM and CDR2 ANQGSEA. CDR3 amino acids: CSVRTESSYEQYF. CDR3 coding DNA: TGCAGCGTTCGGACCGAGAGCTCCTACGAGCAGTACTTC.

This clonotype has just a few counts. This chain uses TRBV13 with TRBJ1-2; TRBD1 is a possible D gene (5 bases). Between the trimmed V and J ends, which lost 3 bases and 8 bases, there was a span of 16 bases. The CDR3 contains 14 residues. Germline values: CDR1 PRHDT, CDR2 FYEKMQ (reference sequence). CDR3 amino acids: CASSFRGTSDGYTF. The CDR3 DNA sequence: TGTGCCAGCAGCTTTAGAGGGACTTCTGACGGCTACACCTTC.